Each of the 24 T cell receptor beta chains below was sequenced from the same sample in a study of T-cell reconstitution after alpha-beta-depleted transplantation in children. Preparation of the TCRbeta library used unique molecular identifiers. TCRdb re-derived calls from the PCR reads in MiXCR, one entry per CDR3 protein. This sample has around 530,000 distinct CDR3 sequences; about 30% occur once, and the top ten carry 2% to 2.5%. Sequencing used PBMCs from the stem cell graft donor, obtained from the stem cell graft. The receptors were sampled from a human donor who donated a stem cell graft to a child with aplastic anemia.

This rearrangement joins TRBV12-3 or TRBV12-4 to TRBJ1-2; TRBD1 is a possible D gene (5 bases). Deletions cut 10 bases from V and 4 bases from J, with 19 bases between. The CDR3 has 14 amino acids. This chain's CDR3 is CATFPTQDPYGYTF. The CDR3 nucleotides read TGTGCCACCTTCCCCACACAGGACCCCTATGGCTACACCTTC.

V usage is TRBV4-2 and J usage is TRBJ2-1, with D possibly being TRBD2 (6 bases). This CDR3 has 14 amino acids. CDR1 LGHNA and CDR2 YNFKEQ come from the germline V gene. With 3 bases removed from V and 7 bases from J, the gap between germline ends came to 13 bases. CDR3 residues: CASSQEGATNEQFF. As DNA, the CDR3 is TGTGCCAGCAGCCAGGAGGGTGCAACTAATGAGCAGTTCTTC.

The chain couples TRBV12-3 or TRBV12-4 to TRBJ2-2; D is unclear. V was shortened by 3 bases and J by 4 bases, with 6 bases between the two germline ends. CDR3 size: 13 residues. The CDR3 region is CASSFVRTGELFF. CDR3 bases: TGTGCCAGCAGTTTCGTCCGCACCGGGGAGCTGTTTTTT.

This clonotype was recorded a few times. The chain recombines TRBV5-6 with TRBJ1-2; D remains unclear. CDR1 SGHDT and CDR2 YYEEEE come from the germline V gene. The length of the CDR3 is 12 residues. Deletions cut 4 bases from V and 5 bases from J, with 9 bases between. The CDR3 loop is CASSPDRYGYTF. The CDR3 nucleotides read TGTGCCAGCAGCCCCGACCGGTATGGCTACACCTTC.

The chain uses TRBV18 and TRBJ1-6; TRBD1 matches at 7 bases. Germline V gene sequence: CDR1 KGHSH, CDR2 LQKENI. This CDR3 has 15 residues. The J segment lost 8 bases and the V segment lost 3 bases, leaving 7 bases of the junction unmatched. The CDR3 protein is CASSPGGTEDSPLHF. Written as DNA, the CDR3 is TGTGCCAGCTCACCGGGTGGGACAGAAGATTCACCCCTCCACTTT.

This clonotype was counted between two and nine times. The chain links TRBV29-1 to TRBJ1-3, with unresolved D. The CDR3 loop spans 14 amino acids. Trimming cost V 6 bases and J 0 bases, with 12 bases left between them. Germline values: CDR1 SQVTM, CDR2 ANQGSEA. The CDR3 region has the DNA TGCAGCGTGCCGGACGTTCTCTCTGGAAACACCATATATTTT. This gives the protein CSVPDVLSGNTIYF.

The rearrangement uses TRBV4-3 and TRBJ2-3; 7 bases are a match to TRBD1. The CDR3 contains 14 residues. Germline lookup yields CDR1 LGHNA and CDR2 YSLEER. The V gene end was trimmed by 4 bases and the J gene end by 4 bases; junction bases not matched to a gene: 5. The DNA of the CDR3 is TGCGCCAGCAGCCCCGACAGGGCCCCAGATACGCAGTATTTT. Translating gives CASSPDRAPDTQYF.

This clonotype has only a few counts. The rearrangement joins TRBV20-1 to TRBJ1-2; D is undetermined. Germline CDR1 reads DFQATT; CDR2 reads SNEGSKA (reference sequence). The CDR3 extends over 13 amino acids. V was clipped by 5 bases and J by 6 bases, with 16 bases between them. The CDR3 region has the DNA TGCAGTGCTGGCCGGACCGCTCGAGATGGCTACACCTTC. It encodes CSAGRTARDGYTF.

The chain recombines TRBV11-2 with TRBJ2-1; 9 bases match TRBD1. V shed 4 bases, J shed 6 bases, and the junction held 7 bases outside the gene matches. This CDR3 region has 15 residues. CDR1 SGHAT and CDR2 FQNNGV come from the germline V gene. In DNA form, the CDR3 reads TGTGCCAGCAGCTCGTTCCGGGACAGGGCCAATGAGCAGTTCTTC. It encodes CASSSFRDRANEQFF.

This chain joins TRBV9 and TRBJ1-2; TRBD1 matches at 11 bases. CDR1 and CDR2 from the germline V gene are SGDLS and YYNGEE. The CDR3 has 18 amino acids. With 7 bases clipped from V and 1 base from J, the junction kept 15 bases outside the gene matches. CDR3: CASQPGRTGGRGNYGYTF. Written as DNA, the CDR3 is TGTGCCAGCCAGCCCGGGAGGACAGGGGGCCGGGGTAACTATGGCTACACCTTC.

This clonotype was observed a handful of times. CDR3 nucleotides: TGTGCCAGCAGGGGACAGGGGGCCGTAATGAACACTGAAGCTTTCTTT. It translates to CASRGQGAVMNTEAFF. The V gene is TRBV12-3 or TRBV12-4, the J gene TRBJ1-1; 12 bases match TRBD1. The CDR3 runs to 16 residues. The V segment lost 6 bases and the J segment 0 bases; nucleotides outside the gene matches: 5.

The CDR3 DNA sequence: TGTGCCAGCAGGGCTTGGACTAGCGAGTCCTACGAGCAGTACTTC. Its translation: CASRAWTSESYEQYF. This rearrangement joins TRBV28 to TRBJ2-7, with 9 bases lining up with TRBD2. The CDR3 is 15 residues long. Germline V CDR1 and CDR2: MDHEN, SYDVKM. After removal of 6 bases from V and 1 base from J, the junction contained 7 bases not matched to a gene.

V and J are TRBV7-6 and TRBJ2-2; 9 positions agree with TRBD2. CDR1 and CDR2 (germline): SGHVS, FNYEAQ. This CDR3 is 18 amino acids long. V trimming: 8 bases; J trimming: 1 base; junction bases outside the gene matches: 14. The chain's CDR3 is CASHPLAGAGGNTGELFF. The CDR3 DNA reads TGTGCCAGCCATCCCCTGGCCGGAGCGGGAGGGAACACCGGGGAGCTGTTTTTT. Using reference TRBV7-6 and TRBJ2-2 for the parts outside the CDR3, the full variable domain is GAGVSQSPRYKVTKRGQDVALRCDPISGHVSLYWYRQALGQGPEFLTYFNYEAQQDKSGLPNDRFSAERPEGSISTLTIQRTEQRDSAMYRCASHPLAGAGGNTGELFFGEGSRLTVL.

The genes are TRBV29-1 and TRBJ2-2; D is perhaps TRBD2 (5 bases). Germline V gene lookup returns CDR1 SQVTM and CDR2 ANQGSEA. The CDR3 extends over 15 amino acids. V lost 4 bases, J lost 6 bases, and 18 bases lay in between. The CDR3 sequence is CSVVVGNVLSGELFF. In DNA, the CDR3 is TGCAGCGTTGTGGTCGGGAATGTACTTTCCGGGGAGCTGTTTTTT.

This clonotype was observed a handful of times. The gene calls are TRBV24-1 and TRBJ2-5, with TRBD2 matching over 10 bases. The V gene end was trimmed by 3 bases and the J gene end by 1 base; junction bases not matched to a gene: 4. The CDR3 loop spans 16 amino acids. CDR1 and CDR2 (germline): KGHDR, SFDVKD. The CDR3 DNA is TGTGCCACCAGTGATGGGACTAGCGTAATCCAAGAGACCCAGTACTTC. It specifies CATSDGTSVIQETQYF.

CDR3 sequence: CASSYGTGDGNTQYF. Here the CDR3 DNA reads TGTGCCAGCAGCTACGGGACAGGGGACGGGAATACGCAGTATTTT. V usage is TRBV7-9 and J usage is TRBJ2-3, with 10 bases aligning to TRBD1. Germline V gene sequence: CDR1 SEHNR, CDR2 FQNEAQ (reference sequence). With 4 bases clipped from V and 7 bases from J, the junction kept 8 bases outside the gene matches. This CDR3 is 15 amino acids long.

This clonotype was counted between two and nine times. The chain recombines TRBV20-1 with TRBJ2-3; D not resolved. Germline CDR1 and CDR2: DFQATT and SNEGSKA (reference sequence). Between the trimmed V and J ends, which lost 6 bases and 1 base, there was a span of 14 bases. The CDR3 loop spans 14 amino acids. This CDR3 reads CSADEPRGTDTQYF. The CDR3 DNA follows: TGCAGTGCGGACGAACCTAGGGGCACAGATACGCAGTATTTT.

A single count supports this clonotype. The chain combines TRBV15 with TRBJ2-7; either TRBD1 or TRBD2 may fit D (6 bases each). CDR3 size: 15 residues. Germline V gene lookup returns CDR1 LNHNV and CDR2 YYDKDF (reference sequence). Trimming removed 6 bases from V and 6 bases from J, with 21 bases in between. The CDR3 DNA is TGTGCCACCAGAGGGGGAGGCTCGCTAGTTAGCGAGCAGTACTTC. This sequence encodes CATRGGGSLVSEQYF. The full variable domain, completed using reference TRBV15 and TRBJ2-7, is DAMVIQNPRYQVTQFGKPVTLSCSQTLNHNVMYWYQQKSSQAPKLLFHYYDKDFNNEADTPDNFQSRRPNTSFCFLDIRSPGLGDTAMYLCATRGGGSLVSEQYFGPGTRLTVT.

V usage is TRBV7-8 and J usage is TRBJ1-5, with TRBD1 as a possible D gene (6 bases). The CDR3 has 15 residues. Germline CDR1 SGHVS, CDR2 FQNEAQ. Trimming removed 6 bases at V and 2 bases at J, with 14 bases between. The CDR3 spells CASSSGGQGNQPQHF. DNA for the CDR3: TGTGCCAGCAGTTCGGGGGGCCAGGGCAATCAGCCCCAGCATTTT. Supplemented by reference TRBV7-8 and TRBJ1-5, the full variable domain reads GAGVSQSPRYKVAKRGQDVALRCDPISGHVSLFWYQQALGQGPEFLTYFQNEAQLDKSGLPSDRFFAERPEGSVSTLKIQRTQQEDSAVYLCASSSGGQGNQPQHFGDGTRLSIL.

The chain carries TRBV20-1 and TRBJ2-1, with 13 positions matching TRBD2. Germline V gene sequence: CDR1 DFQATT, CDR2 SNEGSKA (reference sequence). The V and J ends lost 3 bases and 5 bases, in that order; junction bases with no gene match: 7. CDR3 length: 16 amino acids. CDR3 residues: CSARAPGTSGNNEQFF. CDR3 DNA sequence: TGCAGTGCTAGGGCTCCCGGGACTAGCGGGAACAATGAGCAGTTCTTC.

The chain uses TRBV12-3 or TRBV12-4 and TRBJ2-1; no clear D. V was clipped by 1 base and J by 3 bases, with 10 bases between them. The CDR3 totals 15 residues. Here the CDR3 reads CASSLESGRYNEQFF. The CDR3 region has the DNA TGTGCCAGCAGTTTAGAGTCAGGTCGCTACAATGAGCAGTTCTTC.

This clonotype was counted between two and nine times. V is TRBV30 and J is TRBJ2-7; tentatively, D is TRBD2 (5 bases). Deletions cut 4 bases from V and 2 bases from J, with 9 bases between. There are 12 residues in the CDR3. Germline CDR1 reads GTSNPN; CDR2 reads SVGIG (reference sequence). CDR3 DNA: TGTGCCTGGAACCACGGGACCTACGAGCAGTACTTC. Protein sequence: CAWNHGTYEQYF.

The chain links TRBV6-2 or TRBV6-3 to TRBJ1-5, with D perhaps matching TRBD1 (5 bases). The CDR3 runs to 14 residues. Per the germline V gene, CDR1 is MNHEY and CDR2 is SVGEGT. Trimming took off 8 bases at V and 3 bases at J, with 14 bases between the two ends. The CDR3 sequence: CASGPTAFNQPQHF. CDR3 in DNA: TGTGCCAGCGGACCGACAGCCTTCAATCAGCCCCAGCATTTT.

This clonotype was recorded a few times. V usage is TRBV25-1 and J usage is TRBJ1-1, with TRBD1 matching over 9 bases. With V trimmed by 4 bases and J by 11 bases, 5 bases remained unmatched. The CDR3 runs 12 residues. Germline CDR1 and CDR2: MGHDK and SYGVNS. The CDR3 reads CASSGTGDGAFF. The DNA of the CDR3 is TGTGCCAGCAGTGGGACAGGGGACGGTGCTTTCTTT.